This T cell receptor beta chain appears in the sequencing data of a study of T cells in Graves' hyperthyroidism and ophthalmopathy. Amplified TCR beta CDR3 regions derived from RNA transcripts. TCR CDR3 regions were first amplified by RT-PCR with HTBI primers. TCRdb re-called the multiplex PCR reads with MiXCR, one entry per CDR3 protein. The sample has 90,000 to 120,000 distinct CDR3 sequences, approximately 15% seen once. The J segment lost 4 bases and the V segment lost 5 bases, leaving 10 bases of the junction unmatched. The CDR3 consists of 16 residues. Per the germline V gene, CDR1 is MDHEN and CDR2 is SYDVKM. Exclusion followed for patients with uncontrolled infection, other autoimmune disease, pregnancy or lactation. From more than 8 ml of fresh peripheral blood, PBMCs were isolated. This clonotype was observed many times.

This TCR came from a woman in her 50s with Graves' hyperthyroidism. Sequenced input: blood. The rearrangement links TRBV28 to TRBJ2-1, with 8 bases identical to TRBD2. This CDR3 reads CASSPGGAGGYNEQFF. CDR3 coding DNA: TGTGCCAGCAGTCCGGGAGGGGCGGGAGGTTACAATGAGCAGTTCTTC.